These T cell receptor beta chains were read from a single sample in a study of T cell repertoires in breast cancer. TCRdb passed the emulsion pairing reads through MiXCR, listing each CDR3 protein once. Altogether tens of thousands of distinct CDR3 sequences are present, about 48% being singletons, with the ten largest covering around 60%. What was sequenced was CD8+ T cells. Receptors originate from a pool of human donors with breast cancer or a healthy control (not recorded which). Both conserved end residues are trimmed from each CDR3. Not all rows give a size; the values are once, few, many and, for expanded clones, a class.

V,length,size,CDR3
TRBV7-2,11,NA,ASSFAGNSPLH
TRBV6-1,15,NA,ASSPGTGGTFFYGYT
TRBV4-2,16,NA,ASSQDPGLAGGGNEQF
TRBV19,9,few,ASRGLTEQF
TRBV29-1,13,NA,SSRGSGRAVDEQF
TRBV19,10,NA,ASRSRNYGYT
TRBV7-2,14,NA,ASSSGTGPRTGELF
TRBV19,12,NA,ASSIVGRDQPQH
TRBV6-9,14,NA,ASSFTSASSYSEQF
TRBV3-1,13,NA,ASSSDRGLGKPQH
TRBV11-1,15,NA,ASSLRSAGPYYNEQF
TRBV5-1,11,NA,ASRDRPATEAF
TRBV20-1,14,NA,SARDLHTSSTNTQY
TRBV7-2,14,NA,ASSRYRAPSGTEAF
TRBV19,14,NA,ASSIFVWQANQPQH
TRBV20-1,10,NA,SAGTSGYEQY
TRBV5-1,12,many,ASSFRQATDTQY
TRBV12-3/TRBV12-4,12,NA,ASSLVSPGDGYT
TRBV6-5,13,few,ASSHTSGNYNEQF
TRBV7-9,14,NA,ASNIAGTGNFYGCT
TRBV3-1,11,NA,ASSQAQGLLYT
TRBV28,12,NA,ASKTPGSNYGYT
TRBV13,12,NA,ASSPTGKGTEAF
TRBV12-3/TRBV12-4,9,NA,ASSFAGELF
TRBV5-6,12,NA,ASSLPQRGNEQF
TRBV4-2,12,NA,ASSQDRGDQPQH
TRBV7-2,12,few,ASSPAGLAYEQY
TRBV20-1,9,few,SASNRLVQY
TRBV20-1,13,NA,SARDVRGGLDEQF
TRBV7-9,14,NA,ASSGPWAGGPGEQF
TRBV19,13,NA,ASSKDRIPGETQY
TRBV19,16,once,ASSMAVRTQSSYNEQF
TRBV20-1,12,few,SASRQGAADEQY
TRBV20-1,13,few,SARGQKLPSAEAF
TRBV28,12,NA,ASSLPRAPETRY
TRBV29-1,13,NA,SVVGLAGVNNEQF
TRBV19,12,few,ASMRGTNTGELF
TRBV15,14,NA,ATSRPRGSGANVLT
TRBV7-6,12,NA,ASSRLRGQETQY
TRBV7-3,14,NA,ASSLGPQGQGTEAF
TRBV27,11,many,ASSAQMNTEAF